The entry below describes one TCR beta chain. Its antigen is unidentified. Assay used: immunoSEQ multiplex PCR; TCRdb lists only in-frame clones, some missing. The sample yields around 320,000 clones, about 86% seen once. The entry originates in a study of Ad26.COV2.S vaccination and SARS-CoV-2 variants. For the study at large: The donor was enrolled in the Ad26.COV2.S arm of the COV1001 trial. Participants got Ad26.COV2.S intramuscularly, once or twice 56 days apart.

The CDR3 totals 14 residues. Germline V gene sequence: CDR1 MNHEY, CDR2 SVGAGI. V lost 7 bases to trimming and J lost 0 bases, with 9 bases between them. Treatment here: around 19 received Ad26.COV2.S at low or high dose, single or two shots; five or six received placebo; per-sample allocation not given. Samples were taken on day 63 after the first vaccine or placebo injection. Study-wide points: Post-vaccination spike-specific CD8+ and CD4+ T cell responses reportedly had substantial breadth. Analyses of TCR breadth and depth may have underestimated total T cell responses.

The sequenced sample was peripheral blood, obtained in a trial of Ad26.COV2.S vaccine versus placebo. This chain joins TRBV6-5 and TRBJ1-4; D uncertain. The origin of this receptor is a person aged 18-60 years who received the Ad26.COV2.S COVID-19 vaccine or a placebo. This chain's CDR3 is CASTDQSTNEKLFF. The DNA of the CDR3 is TGTGCCAGCACCGACCAGTCAACTAATGAAAAACTGTTTTTT.